This TCR beta chain was recorded in a study of blood T cell repertoires in COVID-19. V was pared by 5 bases and J by 4 bases, with 17 bases of the junction left unmatched. CDR3 length: 17 amino acids. The germline CDR1 and CDR2 sequences are GTSNPN and SVGIG (reference sequence). Some clones are missing from TCRdb's copy, which holds only in-frame ones; the method was immunoSEQ multiplex PCR. The data hold more than 110,000 clones, with around 82% observed a single time. This clonotype was sampled from a woman in her forties or fifties who had recovered from COVID-19. The sample was PBMCs or T cells enriched from blood (not recorded which). The chain carries TRBV30 and TRBJ1-1; 9 bases agree with TRBD1. The CDR3 nucleotides are TGTGCCTGGGGCCGGGACAGGGTACCCCGAACGGGCACTGAAGCTTTCTTT. Amino acid sequence: CAWGRDRVPRTGTEAFF.